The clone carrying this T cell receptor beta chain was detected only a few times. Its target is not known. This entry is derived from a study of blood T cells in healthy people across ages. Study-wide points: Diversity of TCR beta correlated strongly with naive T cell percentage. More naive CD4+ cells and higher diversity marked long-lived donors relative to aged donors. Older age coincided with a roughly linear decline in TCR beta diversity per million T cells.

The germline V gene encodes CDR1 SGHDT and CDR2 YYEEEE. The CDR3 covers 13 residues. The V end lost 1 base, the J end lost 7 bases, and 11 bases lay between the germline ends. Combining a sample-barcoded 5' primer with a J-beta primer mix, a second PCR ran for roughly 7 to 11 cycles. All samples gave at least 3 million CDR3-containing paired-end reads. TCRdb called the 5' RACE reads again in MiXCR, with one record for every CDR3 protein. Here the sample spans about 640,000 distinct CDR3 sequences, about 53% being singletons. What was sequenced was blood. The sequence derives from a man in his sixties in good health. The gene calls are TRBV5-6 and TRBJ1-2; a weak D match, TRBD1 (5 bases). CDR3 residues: CASSLKGRGGYTF. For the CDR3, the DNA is TGTGCCAGCAGCTTGAAGGGGCGAGGTGGCTACACCTTC.